The present T cell receptor (beta chain) was sequenced within a study of CD8 T cells in ankylosing spondylitis. This clonotype was picked up a small number of times. Its target is not known. The CDR3 contains 13 residues. Germline V gene data show CDR1 as ENHRY and CDR2 as SYGVKD. The V end was cut by 4 bases, the J end by 8 bases, with 14 bases between. By quantitative 5'-RACE with molecular barcodes, the TCR beta libraries were made. A single record per CDR3 protein comes from TCRdb applying MiXCR to the 5' RACE reads. The sample yields 750,000 to 850,000 distinct CDR3 sequences, about 12% seen once. Study-level results: Fewer than ten highly homologous variants made up a TCR beta motif, and this motif appeared characteristic of ankylosing spondylitis blood.

The source is a male donor with ankylosing spondylitis. This chain links TRBV10-3 with TRBJ1-2, with D tentatively TRBD1 (6 bases). Specimen: blood, either unsorted or a sorted T cell fraction (not recorded which). In DNA form, the CDR3 reads TGTGCCATCAGTGGCCAGGGGCTGGGGGGCTACACCTTC. This gives the protein CAISGQGLGGYTF.